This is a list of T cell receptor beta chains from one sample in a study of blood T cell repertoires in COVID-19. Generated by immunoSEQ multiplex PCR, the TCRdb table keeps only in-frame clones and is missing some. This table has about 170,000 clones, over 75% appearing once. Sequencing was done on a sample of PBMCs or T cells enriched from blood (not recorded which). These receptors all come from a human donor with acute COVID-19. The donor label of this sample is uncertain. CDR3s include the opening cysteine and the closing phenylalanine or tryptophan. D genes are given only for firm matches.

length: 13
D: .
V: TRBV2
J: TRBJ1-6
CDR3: CASRREGRSPLHF

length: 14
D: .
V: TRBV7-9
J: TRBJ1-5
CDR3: CASSQDNSIQPQHF

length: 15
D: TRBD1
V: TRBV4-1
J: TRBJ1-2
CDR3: CASSQVLLQGKGYTF

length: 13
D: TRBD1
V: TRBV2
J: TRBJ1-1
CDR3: CASKTGEGTEAFF

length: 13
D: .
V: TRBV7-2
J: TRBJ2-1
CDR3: CASTPTPFDEQFF

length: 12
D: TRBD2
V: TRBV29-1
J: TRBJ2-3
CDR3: CSLKGRADTQYF

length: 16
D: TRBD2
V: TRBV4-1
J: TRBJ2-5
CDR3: CASSQEGLAVKETQYF

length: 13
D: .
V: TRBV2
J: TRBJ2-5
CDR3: CASSEQGEVTQYF

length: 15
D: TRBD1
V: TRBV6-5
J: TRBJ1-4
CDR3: CASSTQTGGSEKLFF

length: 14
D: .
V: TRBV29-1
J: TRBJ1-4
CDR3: CSVEDLASNEKLFF

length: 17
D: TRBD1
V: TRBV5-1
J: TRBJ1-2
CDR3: CASSLGPGQGAPNGYTF

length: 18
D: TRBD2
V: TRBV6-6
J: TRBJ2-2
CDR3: CASSRTELAGSNTGELFF

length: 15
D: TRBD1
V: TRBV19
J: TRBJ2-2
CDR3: CASSTRTGARGELFF

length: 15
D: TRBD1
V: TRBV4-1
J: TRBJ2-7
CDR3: CASSPWDRGLYEQYF

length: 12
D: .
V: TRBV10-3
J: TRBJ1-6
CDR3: CAIWDNTSPLHF

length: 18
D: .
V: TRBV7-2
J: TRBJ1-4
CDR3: CASSLQAPSGAGSEKLFF

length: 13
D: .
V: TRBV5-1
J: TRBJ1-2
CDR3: CASRPDGDYGYTF

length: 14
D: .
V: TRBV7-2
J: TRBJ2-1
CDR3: CASSLGPGDNEQFF

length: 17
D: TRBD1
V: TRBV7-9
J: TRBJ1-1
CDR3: CASSSSPRTGSNTEAFF

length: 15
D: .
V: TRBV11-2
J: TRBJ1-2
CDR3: CASSPPQKSNYGYTF

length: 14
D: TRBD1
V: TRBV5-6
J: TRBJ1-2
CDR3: CASNRGAANYGYTF

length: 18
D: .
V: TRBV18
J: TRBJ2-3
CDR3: CASSPLLLRGSSTDTQYF

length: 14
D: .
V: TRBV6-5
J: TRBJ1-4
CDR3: CASSYSAANEKLFF

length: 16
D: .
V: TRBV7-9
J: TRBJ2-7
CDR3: CASSPPVPWSSYEQYF

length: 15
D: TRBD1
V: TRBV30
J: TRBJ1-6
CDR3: CAWSAPTGGESPLHF

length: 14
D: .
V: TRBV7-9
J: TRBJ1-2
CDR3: CASSLGQALSDYTF

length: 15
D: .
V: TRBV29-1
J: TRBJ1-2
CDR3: CSVEDLGAGVGGYTF

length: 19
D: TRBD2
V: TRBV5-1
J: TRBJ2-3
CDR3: CASRWGLAGGTALTDTQYF

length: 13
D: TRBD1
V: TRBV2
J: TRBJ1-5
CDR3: CASSQTGQEPQHF

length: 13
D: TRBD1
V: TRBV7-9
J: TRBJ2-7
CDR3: CASRFTGVDEQYF

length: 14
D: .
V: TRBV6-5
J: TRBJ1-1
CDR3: CASSRTALNTEAFF

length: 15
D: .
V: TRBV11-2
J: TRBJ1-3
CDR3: CASSSLGLSGNTIYF

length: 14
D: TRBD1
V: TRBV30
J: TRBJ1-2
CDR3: CAWSPGTVTGGYTF

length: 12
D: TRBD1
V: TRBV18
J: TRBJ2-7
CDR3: CASSRQGLEQYF

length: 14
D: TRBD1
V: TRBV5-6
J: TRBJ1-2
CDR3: CASSLGQGVYGYTF

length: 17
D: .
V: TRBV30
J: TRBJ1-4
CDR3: CAWSRGGGKQANEKLFF

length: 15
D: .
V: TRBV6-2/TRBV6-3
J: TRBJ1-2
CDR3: CASSYSVPGLKGYTF

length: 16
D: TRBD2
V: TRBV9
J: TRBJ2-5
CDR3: CASSLSAGGKQETQYF

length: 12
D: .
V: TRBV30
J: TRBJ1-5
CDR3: CAWSGRLGPQHF

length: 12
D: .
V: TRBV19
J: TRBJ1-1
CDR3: CASSKRGTEAFF

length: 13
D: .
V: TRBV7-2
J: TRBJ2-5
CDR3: CASSGRSQETQYF

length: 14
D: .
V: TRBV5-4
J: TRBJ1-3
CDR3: CASSPGTAGNTIYF

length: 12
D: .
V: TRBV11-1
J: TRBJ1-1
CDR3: CASSPPAGPAFF

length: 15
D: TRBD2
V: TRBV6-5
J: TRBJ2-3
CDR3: CASSLLAGVTDTQYF

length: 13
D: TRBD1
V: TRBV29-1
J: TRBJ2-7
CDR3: CSVEAGTGNEQYF

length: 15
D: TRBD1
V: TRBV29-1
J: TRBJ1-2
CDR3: CSVVTILDRAYGYTF

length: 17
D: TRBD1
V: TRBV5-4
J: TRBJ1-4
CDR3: CASSSGRDRGRNEKLFF

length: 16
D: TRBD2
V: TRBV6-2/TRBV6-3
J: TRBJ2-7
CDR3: CASSLPQRENSYEQYF

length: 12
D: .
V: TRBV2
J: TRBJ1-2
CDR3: CASSPSTYGYTF

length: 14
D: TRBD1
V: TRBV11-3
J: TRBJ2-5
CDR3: CASSLGQGQETQYF

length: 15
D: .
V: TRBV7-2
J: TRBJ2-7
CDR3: CASSLGGDPVYEQYF

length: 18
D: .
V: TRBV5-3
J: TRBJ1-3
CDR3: CARRTKAQGSPSGNTIYF